These T cell receptor beta chains were read from a single sample in a study of blood T cell repertoires in COVID-19. Clones were sequenced by immunoSEQ multiplex PCR, and TCRdb holds only the in-frame ones, with some missing. The sample gives 50,000 to 60,000 clones, approximately 86% of which show up once; 16% is in the top ten. The sample taken for sequencing was peripheral blood. These receptors all stem from a middle-aged man with acute or convalescent COVID-19. Both conserved end residues are part of each CDR3. D genes are given only for firm matches. Rows give clone size only sometimes, using once, few, many, or a class for an expanded clone.

j_call: TRBJ1-2; v_call: TRBV19; clone_size: NA; d_call: NA; cdr3_aa: CATTIVDGINYGYTF; cdr3_nt: TGTGCCACCACTATAGTTGACGGAATTAACTATGGCTACACCTTC
j_call: TRBJ2-2; v_call: TRBV19; clone_size: NA; d_call: NA; cdr3_aa: CASSYRFTGELFF; cdr3_nt: TGTGCCAGTAGTTACAGGTTCACCGGGGAGCTGTTTTTT
j_call: TRBJ1-6; v_call: TRBV5-1; clone_size: once; d_call: NA; cdr3_aa: CASSLEGLNSPLHF; cdr3_nt: TGCGCCAGCAGCTTGGAGGGGCTTAATTCACCCCTCCACTTT
j_call: TRBJ1-2; v_call: TRBV7-7; clone_size: few; d_call: NA; cdr3_aa: CASTRTDGVGANYGYTF; cdr3_nt: TGTGCCAGCACCCGAACCGACGGGGTTGGAGCTAACTATGGCTACACCTTC
j_call: TRBJ1-3; v_call: TRBV5-8; clone_size: NA; d_call: NA; cdr3_aa: CASRFGQLSGNTIYF; cdr3_nt: TGTGCCAGCAGGTTCGGACAGCTCTCTGGAAACACCATATATTTT
j_call: TRBJ2-2; v_call: TRBV18; clone_size: NA; d_call: NA; cdr3_aa: CASSGRNTGELFF; cdr3_nt: TGTGCCAGCTCAGGCAGGAACACCGGGGAGCTGTTTTTT
j_call: TRBJ1-6; v_call: TRBV4-2; clone_size: once; d_call: NA; cdr3_aa: CASSQEAASPLHF; cdr3_nt: TGTGCCAGCAGCCAAGAGGCGGCGTCACCCCTCCACTTT
j_call: TRBJ1-1; v_call: TRBV6-5; clone_size: once; d_call: NA; cdr3_aa: CASVVSRGNEAFF; cdr3_nt: TGTGCCAGCGTGGTGAGTCGAGGGAATGAAGCTTTCTTT
j_call: TRBJ1-6; v_call: TRBV25-1; clone_size: once; d_call: NA; cdr3_aa: CASSEYRNSPLHF; cdr3_nt: TGTGCCAGCAGTGAATACAGGAATTCACCCCTCCACTTT
j_call: TRBJ1-3; v_call: TRBV3-1/TRBV3-2; clone_size: NA; d_call: NA; cdr3_aa: CASSQDLTAGNTIYF; cdr3_nt: TGTGCCAGCAGCCAAGATTTAACAGCTGGAAACACCATATATTTT
j_call: TRBJ2-3; v_call: TRBV24-1; clone_size: once; d_call: NA; cdr3_aa: CATSDSTRTPTDTQYF; cdr3_nt: TGTGCCACCAGTGATTCGACTAGGACCCCCACAGATACGCAGTATTTT
j_call: TRBJ2-1; v_call: TRBV7-2; clone_size: NA; d_call: NA; cdr3_aa: CASSLLIGQNHNEQFF; cdr3_nt: TGTGCCAGCAGCTTACTGATTGGACAGAACCACAATGAGCAGTTCTTC
j_call: TRBJ1-6; v_call: TRBV3-1/TRBV3-2; clone_size: few; d_call: NA; cdr3_aa: CASRGAGAYNSPLHF; cdr3_nt: TGTGCCAGCAGGGGAGCGGGCGCTTATAATTCACCCCTCCACTTT
j_call: TRBJ1-5; v_call: TRBV6-5; clone_size: once; d_call: NA; cdr3_aa: CASSHGENQPQHF; cdr3_nt: TGTGCCAGCAGCCACGGGGAGAATCAGCCCCAGCATTTT
j_call: TRBJ2-7; v_call: TRBV5-1; clone_size: NA; d_call: NA; cdr3_aa: CASSSGGSYEQYF; cdr3_nt: TGCGCCAGCAGCTCAGGGGGGTCCTACGAGCAGTACTTC
j_call: TRBJ1-6; v_call: TRBV7-9; clone_size: once; d_call: TRBD1; cdr3_aa: CASSDDRVSSPLHF; cdr3_nt: TGTGCCAGCAGCGATGACAGGGTTAGCTCACCCCTCCACTTT
j_call: TRBJ1-6; v_call: TRBV4-1; clone_size: NA; d_call: TRBD1; cdr3_aa: CASSQEVTGESPLHF; cdr3_nt: TGCGCCAGCAGCCAGGAGGTTACAGGGGAATCACCCCTCCACTTT
j_call: TRBJ1-6; v_call: TRBV6-5; clone_size: NA; d_call: NA; cdr3_aa: CASRPDSTNSPLHF; cdr3_nt: TGTGCCAGCAGACCCGACAGTACTAATTCACCCCTCCACTTT
j_call: TRBJ1-1; v_call: TRBV10-2; clone_size: NA; d_call: NA; cdr3_aa: CASSDSGASTEAFF; cdr3_nt: TGCGCCAGCAGTGATTCAGGGGCTTCCACTGAAGCTTTCTTT
j_call: TRBJ1-5; v_call: TRBV2; clone_size: NA; d_call: NA; cdr3_aa: CASSGQGQPQHF; cdr3_nt: TGTGCCAGCAGTGGCCAGGGTCAGCCCCAGCATTTT
j_call: TRBJ2-1; v_call: TRBV24-1; clone_size: NA; d_call: TRBD2; cdr3_aa: CATSDLLAGSYNEQFF; cdr3_nt: TGTGCCACCAGTGATTTGCTAGCGGGCTCCTACAATGAGCAGTTCTTC
j_call: TRBJ1-1; v_call: TRBV30; clone_size: NA; d_call: TRBD1; cdr3_aa: CAWGGQGVGTEAFF; cdr3_nt: TGTGCCTGGGGGGGACAGGGCGTTGGAACTGAAGCTTTCTTT
j_call: TRBJ1-2; v_call: TRBV29-1; clone_size: NA; d_call: NA; cdr3_aa: CSVKVRGKTEGYTF; cdr3_nt: TGCAGCGTTAAAGTACGGGGGAAGACGGAAGGCTACACCTTC
j_call: TRBJ1-2; v_call: TRBV25-1; clone_size: NA; d_call: NA; cdr3_aa: CASSEGTAYGYTF; cdr3_nt: TGTGCCAGCAGTGAGGGGACTGCCTATGGCTACACCTTC
j_call: TRBJ1-3; v_call: TRBV6-6; clone_size: NA; d_call: TRBD1; cdr3_aa: CASSTGETSGNTIYF; cdr3_nt: TGTGCCAGCAGTACAGGGGAGACCTCTGGAAACACCATATATTTT
j_call: TRBJ2-1; v_call: TRBV13; clone_size: NA; d_call: TRBD2; cdr3_aa: CASYIMGLAGDNEQFF; cdr3_nt: TGTGCCAGCTACATTATGGGACTAGCGGGGGACAATGAGCAGTTCTTC
j_call: TRBJ1-4; v_call: TRBV9; clone_size: NA; d_call: NA; cdr3_aa: CASSVVGGSNEKLFF; cdr3_nt: TGTGCCAGCAGCGTAGTTGGAGGGTCTAATGAAAAACTGTTTTTT
j_call: TRBJ2-3; v_call: TRBV5-1; clone_size: few; d_call: TRBD2; cdr3_aa: CASSPRTSGVADTQYF; cdr3_nt: TGCGCCAGCAGCCCCCGGACTAGCGGGGTGGCAGATACGCAGTATTTT
j_call: TRBJ1-1; v_call: TRBV10-1; clone_size: NA; d_call: NA; cdr3_aa: CASSESGTRNTEAFF; cdr3_nt: TGCGCCAGCAGTGAGTCGGGGACAAGAAACACTGAAGCTTTCTTT
j_call: TRBJ1-5; v_call: TRBV7-2; clone_size: NA; d_call: NA; cdr3_aa: CASSPRREGSQPQHF; cdr3_nt: TGTGCCAGCAGCCCCCGGAGAGAGGGAAGCCAGCCCCAGCATTTT
j_call: TRBJ1-1; v_call: TRBV7-6; clone_size: NA; d_call: NA; cdr3_aa: CASSPPRATEAFF; cdr3_nt: TGTGCCAGCAGCCCCCCGCGGGCGACTGAAGCTTTCTTT
j_call: TRBJ1-3; v_call: TRBV29-1; clone_size: NA; d_call: NA; cdr3_aa: CSVSHSSGNTIYF; cdr3_nt: TGCAGCGTTTCCCACAGCTCTGGAAACACCATATATTTT